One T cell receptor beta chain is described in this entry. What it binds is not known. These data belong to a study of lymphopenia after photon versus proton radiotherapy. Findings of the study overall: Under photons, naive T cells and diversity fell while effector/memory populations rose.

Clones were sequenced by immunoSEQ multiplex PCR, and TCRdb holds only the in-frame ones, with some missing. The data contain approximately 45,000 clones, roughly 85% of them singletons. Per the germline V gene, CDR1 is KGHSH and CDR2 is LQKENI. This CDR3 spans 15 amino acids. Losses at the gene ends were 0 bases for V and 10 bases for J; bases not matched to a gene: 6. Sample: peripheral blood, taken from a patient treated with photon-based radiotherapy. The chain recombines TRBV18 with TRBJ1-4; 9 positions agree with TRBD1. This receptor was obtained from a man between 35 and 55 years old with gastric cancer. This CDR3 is CASSPPAGQGGKLFF. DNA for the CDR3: TGTGCCAGCTCACCACCAGCGGGACAGGGTGGAAAACTGTTTTTT.